The clone carrying this T cell receptor beta chain came up a few times. Antigen specificity is unknown. The sample originates from a study of T cell repertoires in cytomegalovirus infection. MiXCR, applied by TCRdb to the reads, yields one record per CDR3 protein. The repertoire includes 160,000 or so distinct CDR3 sequences, less than 25% of them detected once, and 20% to 30% sits in the top ten. Germline loops: CDR1 MNHEY, CDR2 SMNVEV (reference sequence). V lost 6 bases, J lost 4 bases, and 15 bases lay in between. There are 14 residues in the CDR3. Study-wide points: Summed public TCR beta family frequency identified CMV carriers bearing the relevant HLA.

The material was CD8+ T cells from cultured PBMCs, obtained from culture after CMV antigen stimulation. The receptor's source is a human donor in good health (CMV status not recorded). Some clones in this sample may be carry-over from other donors' samples. This chain uses TRBV27 with TRBJ1-2; D is possibly TRBD1 (5 bases). CDR3 sequence (DNA): TGTGCCAGCAGCGAGGGGAGCCTGAGCTATGGCTACACCTTC. The encoded protein is CASSEGSLSYGYTF.